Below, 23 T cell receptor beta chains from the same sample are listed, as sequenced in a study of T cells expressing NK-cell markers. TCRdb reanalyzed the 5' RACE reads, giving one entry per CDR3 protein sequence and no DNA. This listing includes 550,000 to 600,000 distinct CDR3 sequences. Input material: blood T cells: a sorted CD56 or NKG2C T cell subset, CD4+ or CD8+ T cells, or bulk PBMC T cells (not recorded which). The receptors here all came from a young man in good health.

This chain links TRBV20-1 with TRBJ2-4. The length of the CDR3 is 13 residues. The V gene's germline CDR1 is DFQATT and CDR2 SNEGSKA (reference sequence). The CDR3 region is CSATEVAKNIQYF.

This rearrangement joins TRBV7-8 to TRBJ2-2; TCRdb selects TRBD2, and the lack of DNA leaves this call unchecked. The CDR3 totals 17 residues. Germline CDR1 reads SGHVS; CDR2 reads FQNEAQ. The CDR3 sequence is CASSLGGRGAYTGELFF.

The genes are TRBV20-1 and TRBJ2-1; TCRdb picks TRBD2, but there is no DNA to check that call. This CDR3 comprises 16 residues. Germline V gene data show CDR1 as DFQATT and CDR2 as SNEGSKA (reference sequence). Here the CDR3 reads CSASSLAGNPYNEQFF.

The CDR3 is CASSRDRWDEKLFF. The V call is TRBV4-3, the J call TRBJ1-4; TCRdb's D call, TRBD1, is unchecked because there is no DNA. This CDR3 is 14 amino acids long. The germline V gene encodes CDR1 LGHNA and CDR2 YSLEER.

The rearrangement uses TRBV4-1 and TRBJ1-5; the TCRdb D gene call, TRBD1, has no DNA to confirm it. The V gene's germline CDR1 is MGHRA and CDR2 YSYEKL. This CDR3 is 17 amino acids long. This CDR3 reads CASSQRGGRGVNQPQHF.

CDR3: CASSYSGLSGNTIYF. The V and J genes are TRBV6-2 or TRBV6-3 and TRBJ1-3. The germline V gene has CDR1 MNHEY and CDR2 SVGEGT. The CDR3 sequence is 15 residues long.

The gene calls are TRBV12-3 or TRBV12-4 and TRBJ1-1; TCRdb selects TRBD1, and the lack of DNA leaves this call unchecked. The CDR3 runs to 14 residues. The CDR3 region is CASSSQGPSTEAFF.

The chain's CDR3 is CASSQDVKWLAEQFF. This sequence joins TRBV3-1 and TRBJ2-1. Looked up from germline, CDR1 is LGHDT and CDR2 is YNNKEL (reference sequence). The CDR3 is 15 amino acids.

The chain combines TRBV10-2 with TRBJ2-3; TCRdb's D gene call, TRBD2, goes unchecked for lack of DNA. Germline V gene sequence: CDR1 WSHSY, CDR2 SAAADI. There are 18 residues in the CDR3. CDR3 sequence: CASSESMAREPSTDTQYF.

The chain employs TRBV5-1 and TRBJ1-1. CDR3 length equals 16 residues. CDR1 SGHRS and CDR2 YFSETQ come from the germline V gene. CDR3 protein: CASRGGTGIMNTEAFF.

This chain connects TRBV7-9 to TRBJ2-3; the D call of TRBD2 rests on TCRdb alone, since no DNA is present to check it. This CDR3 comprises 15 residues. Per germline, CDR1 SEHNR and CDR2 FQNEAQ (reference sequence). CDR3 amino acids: CASSFQREGLDTQYF.

This chain's CDR3 is CSVTGTEETQYF. The genes are TRBV29-1 and TRBJ2-5; the D call from TCRdb, TRBD1, cannot be confirmed without DNA. The CDR3 length is 12 residues. Germline CDR1 is SQVTM and CDR2 is ANQGSEA.

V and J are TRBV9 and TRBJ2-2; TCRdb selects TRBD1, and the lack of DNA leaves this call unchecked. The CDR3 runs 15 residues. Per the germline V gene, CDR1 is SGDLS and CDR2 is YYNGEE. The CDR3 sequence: CASSASQGRTGELFF. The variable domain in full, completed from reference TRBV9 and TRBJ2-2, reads DSGVTQTPKHLITATGQRVTLRCSPRSGDLSVYWYQQSLDQGLQFLIQYYNGEERAKGNILERFSAQQFPDLHSELNLSSLELGDSALYFCASSASQGRTGELFFGEGSRLTVL.

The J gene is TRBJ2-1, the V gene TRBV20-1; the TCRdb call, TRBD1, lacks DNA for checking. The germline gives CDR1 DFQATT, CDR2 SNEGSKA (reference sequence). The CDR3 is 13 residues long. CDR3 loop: CSARTGSAYEQFF.

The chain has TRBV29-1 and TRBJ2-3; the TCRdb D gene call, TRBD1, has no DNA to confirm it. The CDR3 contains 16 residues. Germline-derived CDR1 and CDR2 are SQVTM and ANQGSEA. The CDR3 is CSVRTQGDRAADTQYF.

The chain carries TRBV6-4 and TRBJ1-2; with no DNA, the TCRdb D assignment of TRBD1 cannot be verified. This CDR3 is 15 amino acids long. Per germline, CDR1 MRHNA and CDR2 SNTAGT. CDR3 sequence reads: CASSEEKGANYGYTF.

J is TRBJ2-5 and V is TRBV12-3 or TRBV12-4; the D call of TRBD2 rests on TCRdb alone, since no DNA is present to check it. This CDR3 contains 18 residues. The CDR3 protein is CASSTGLAGDGGAKTQYF.

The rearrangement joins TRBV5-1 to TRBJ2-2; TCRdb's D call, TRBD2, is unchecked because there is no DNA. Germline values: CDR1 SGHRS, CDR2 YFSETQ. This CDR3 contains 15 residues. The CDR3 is CASSLGEGRTGELFF. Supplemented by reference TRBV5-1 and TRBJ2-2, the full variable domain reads KAGVTQTPRYLIKTRGQQVTLSCSPISGHRSVSWYQQTPGQGLQFLFEYFSETQRNKGNFPGRFSGRQFSNSRSEMNVSTLELGDSALYLCASSLGEGRTGELFFGEGSRLTVL.

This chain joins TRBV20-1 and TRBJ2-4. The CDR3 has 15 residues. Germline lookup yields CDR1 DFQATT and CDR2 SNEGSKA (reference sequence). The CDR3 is CSAREGSLAKNIQYF.

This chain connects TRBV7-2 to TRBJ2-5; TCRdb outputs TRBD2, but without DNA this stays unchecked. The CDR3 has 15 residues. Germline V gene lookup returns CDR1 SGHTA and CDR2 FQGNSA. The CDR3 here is CASSLARGLQETQYF.

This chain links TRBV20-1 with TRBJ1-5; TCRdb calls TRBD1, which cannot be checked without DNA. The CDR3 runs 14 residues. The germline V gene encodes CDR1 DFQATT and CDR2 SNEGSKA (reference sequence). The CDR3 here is CSARAQGLGQPQHF.

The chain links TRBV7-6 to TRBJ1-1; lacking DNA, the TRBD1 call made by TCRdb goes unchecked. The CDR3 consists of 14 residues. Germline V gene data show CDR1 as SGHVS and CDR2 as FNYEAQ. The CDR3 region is CASSPPGANTEAFF. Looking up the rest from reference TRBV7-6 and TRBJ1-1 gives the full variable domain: GAGVSQSPRYKVTKRGQDVALRCDPISGHVSLYWYRQALGQGPEFLTYFNYEAQQDKSGLPNDRFSAERPEGSISTLTIQRTEQRDSAMYRCASSPPGANTEAFFGQGTRLTVV.

This CDR3 reads CATSQAGNNEQFF. The chain combines TRBV24-1 with TRBJ2-1; the TRBD2 assignment by TCRdb is unverifiable without DNA. Germline assignment: CDR1 KGHDR and CDR2 SFDVKD. The CDR3 has 13 residues.